This TCR beta chain was found in a study of early T cells in non-severe SARS-CoV-2 infection. TCRdb re-called the 5' RACE reads through MiXCR, storing one row per CDR3 protein. The sample includes 40,000 to 55,000 distinct CDR3 sequences, 13% seen only once; the top ten take roughly a tenth. This TCR was sampled from an adult who was a healthcare worker with PCR-confirmed SARS-CoV-2 infection or an uninfected control (not recorded which). Sequenced input: whole blood.

CDR3 sequence reads: CSAQTGLNTGELFF. CDR3 DNA: TGCAGTGCTCAGACAGGGCTGAACACCGGGGAGCTGTTTTTT. The chain employs TRBV20-1 and TRBJ2-2, with 7 bases that match TRBD1. V was pared by 5 bases and J by 1 base, with 4 bases of the junction left unmatched. The germline V gene encodes CDR1 DFQATT and CDR2 SNEGSKA (reference sequence). The CDR3 covers 14 residues.